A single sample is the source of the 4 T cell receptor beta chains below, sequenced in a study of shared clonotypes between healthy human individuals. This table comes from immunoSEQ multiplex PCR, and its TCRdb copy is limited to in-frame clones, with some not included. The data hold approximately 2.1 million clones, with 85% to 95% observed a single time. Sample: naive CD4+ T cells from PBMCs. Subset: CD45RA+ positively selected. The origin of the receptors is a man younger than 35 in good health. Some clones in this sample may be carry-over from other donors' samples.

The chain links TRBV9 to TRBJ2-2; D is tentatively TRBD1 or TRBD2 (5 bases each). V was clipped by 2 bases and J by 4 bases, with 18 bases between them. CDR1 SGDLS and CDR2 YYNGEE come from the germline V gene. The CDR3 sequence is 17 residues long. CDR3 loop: CASSVGPLGSGTGELFF. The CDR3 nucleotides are TGTGCCAGCAGCGTGGGACCTTTAGGGAGCGGCACCGGGGAGCTGTTTTTT.

The CDR3 sequence is CASSPVSGNTIYF. CDR3 nucleotide sequence: TGTGCCAGCAGTCCTGTTTCTGGAAACACCATATATTTT. The V gene is TRBV28, the J gene TRBJ1-3; D is ambiguous. Deletions cut 5 bases from V and 1 base from J, with 6 bases between. The germline V gene has CDR1 MDHEN and CDR2 SYDVKM. This CDR3 is 13 amino acids long.

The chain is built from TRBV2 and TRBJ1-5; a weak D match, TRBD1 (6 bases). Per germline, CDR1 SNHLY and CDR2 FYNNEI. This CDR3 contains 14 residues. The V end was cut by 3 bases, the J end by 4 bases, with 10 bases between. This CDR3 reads CASSDEQGNQPQHF. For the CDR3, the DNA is TGTGCCAGCAGTGATGAACAGGGTAATCAGCCCCAGCATTTT. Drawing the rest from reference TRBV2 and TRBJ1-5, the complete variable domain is EPEVTQTPSHQVTQMGQEVILRCVPISNHLYFYWYRQILGQKVEFLVSFYNNEISEKSEIFDDQFSVERPDGSNFTLKIRSTKLEDSAMYFCASSDEQGNQPQHFGDGTRLSIL.

The CDR3 here is CASSQGGPGDTQYF. In DNA, the CDR3 is TGTGCCAGCAGCCAGGGAGGGCCCGGAGATACGCAGTATTTT. The chain couples TRBV11-2 to TRBJ2-3, with TRBD2 matching 7 bases. Trimming took 5 bases from V and 5 from J; bases not matched to a gene: 7. The CDR3 is 14 residues long. Germline loops: CDR1 SGHAT, CDR2 FQNNGV.